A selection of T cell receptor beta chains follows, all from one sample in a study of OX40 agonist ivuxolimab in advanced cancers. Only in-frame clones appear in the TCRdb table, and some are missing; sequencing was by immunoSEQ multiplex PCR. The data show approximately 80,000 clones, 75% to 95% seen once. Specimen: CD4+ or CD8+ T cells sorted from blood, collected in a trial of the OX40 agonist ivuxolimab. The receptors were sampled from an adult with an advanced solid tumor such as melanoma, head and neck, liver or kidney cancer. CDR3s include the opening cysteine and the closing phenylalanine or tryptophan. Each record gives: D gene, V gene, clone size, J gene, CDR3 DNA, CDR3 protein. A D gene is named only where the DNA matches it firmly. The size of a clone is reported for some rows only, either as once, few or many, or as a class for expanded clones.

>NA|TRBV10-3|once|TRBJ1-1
TGTGCCATCAGTGACTCGTTGGGGGCGGTGACTGAAGCTTTCTTT
CAISDSLGAVTEAFF
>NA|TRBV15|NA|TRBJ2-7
TGTGCCACCAGCAGAGAGTTTGGGGGCTCCTACGAGCAGTACTTC
CATSREFGGSYEQYF
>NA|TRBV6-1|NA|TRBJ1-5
TGTGCCAGCAGTGGGGGAGGGGGAACCCGGGGGCAGCCCCAGCATTTT
CASSGGGGTRGQPQHF
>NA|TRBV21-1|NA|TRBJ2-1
TGTGCCAGCAGCAAAGAGGCTAGCGGGAGGAACAATGAGCAGTTCTTC
CASSKEASGRNNEQFF
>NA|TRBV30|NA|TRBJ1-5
TGTGCCTGCAAGGACGGGAACAATCAGCCCCAGCATTTT
CACKDGNNQPQHF
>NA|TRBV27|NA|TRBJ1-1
TGTGCCAGCAGTTTAGGGCGGAGGGCTTTCTTT
CASSLGRRAFF
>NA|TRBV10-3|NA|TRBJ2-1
TGTGCCATCAGTGAGTCGGGTAGCGGCCACAATGAGCAGTTCTTC
CAISESGSGHNEQFF
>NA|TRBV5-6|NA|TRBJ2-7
TGTGCCAGCAGCTCCTCCTACGAGCAGTACTTC
CASSSSYEQYF
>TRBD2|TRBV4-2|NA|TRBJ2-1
TGTGCCAGCAGCCAAGCAGTAGCGGGATCATACAATGAGCAGTTCTTC
CASSQAVAGSYNEQFF
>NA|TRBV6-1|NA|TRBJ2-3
TGTGCCAGCAGTTTGCTAGAAGATACGCAGTATTTT
CASSLLEDTQYF
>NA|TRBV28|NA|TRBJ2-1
TGTGCCAGCAGTTGGGTAAAGGGGTATGTCAATGAGCAGTTCTTC
CASSWVKGYVNEQFF
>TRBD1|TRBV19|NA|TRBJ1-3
TGTGCCAGTAGTACGGGACAGTCTGGAAACACCATATATTTT
CASSTGQSGNTIYF
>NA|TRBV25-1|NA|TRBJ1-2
TGTGCCAGCAGCCCCCCAGGGCCCTATGGCTACACCTTC
CASSPPGPYGYTF
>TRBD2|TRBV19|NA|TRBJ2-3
TGTGCCAGTAGTATCTTCGGGAGGGCCCGTCGTCGTACAGATACGCAGTATTTT
CASSIFGRARRRTDTQYF
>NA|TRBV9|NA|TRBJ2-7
TGTGCCAGCAGCGTAGGGGGGACGTACCCTTACGAGCAGTACTTC
CASSVGGTYPYEQYF
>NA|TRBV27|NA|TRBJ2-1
TGTGCCAGCAGTTTATCGGGGGTCGGATTGAATGAGCAGTTCTTC
CASSLSGVGLNEQFF
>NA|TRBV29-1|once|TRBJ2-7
TGCAGCGTCGACGTGGGGGATCGATACGAGCAGTACTTC
CSVDVGDRYEQYF
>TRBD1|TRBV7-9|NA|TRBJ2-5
TGTGCCAGCAGCTTAGTTGGGACAGTGGTAGAGACCCAGTACTTC
CASSLVGTVVETQYF
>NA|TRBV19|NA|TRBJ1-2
TGTGCCAGTAGTATGGGCAGGATTTCGGGCCGAGGAGGCTACACCTTC
CASSMGRISGRGGYTF
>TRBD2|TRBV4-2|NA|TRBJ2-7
TGTGCCAGCAGCCAAGATTGGCGGGAGCTCTACGAGCAGTACTTC
CASSQDWRELYEQYF
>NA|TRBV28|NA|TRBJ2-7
TGTGCCAGCAGTGAGGGCGGACCGAGTGAGCAGTACTTC
CASSEGGPSEQYF
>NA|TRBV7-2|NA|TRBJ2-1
TGTGCCAGCAGCTTAGACAATCCGGGACTGGGGAATGAGCAGTTCTTC
CASSLDNPGLGNEQFF
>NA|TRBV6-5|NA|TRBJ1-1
TGTGCCAGCAGTGCCCGACTCAGCTTTAACACTGAAGCTTTCTTT
CASSARLSFNTEAFF
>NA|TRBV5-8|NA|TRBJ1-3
TGTGCCAGCGGAGGAACAGTGCCCTCTGGAAACACCATATATTTT
CASGGTVPSGNTIYF
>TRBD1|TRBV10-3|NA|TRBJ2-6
TGTGCCATCACCAGGGGACAGAGCTCTGGGGCCAACGTCCTGACTTTC
CAITRGQSSGANVLTF
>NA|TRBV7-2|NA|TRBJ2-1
TGTGCCAGCAGCTTAGCTGTACAGTACAATGAGCAGTTCTTC
CASSLAVQYNEQFF
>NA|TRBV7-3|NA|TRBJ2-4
TGTGCCAGCAGCGACCACCCCCGGAACATTCAGTACTTC
CASSDHPRNIQYF
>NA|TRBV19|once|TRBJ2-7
TGTGCCAGTAGTATCGCTTCTTCCTACGAGCAGTACTTC
CASSIASSYEQYF
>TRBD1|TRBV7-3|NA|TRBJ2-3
TGTGCCAGCAGCTCCGGGACAGGGGTGTATTTT
CASSSGTGVYF
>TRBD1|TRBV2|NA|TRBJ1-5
TGTGCCAGCAGTATGGACAGGGGAGAGGGTCAGCCCCAGCATTTT
CASSMDRGEGQPQHF
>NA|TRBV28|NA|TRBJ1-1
TGTGCCAGCAGTTTACGCCAGGGGATCGCTAGTACTGAAGCTTTCTTT
CASSLRQGIASTEAFF
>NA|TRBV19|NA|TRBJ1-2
TGTGCCAGTAGTATTTATCTCAGTCCTGGTGGCTACACCTTC
CASSIYLSPGGYTF
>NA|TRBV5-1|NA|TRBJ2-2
TGCGCCAGCAGCTTGGGGGGCGGCACCGGGGAGCTGTTTTTT
CASSLGGGTGELFF
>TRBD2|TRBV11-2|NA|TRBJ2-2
TGTGCCAGCAGCTTACTAGCGGGAGAATTCACCGGGGAGCTGTTTTTT
CASSLLAGEFTGELFF
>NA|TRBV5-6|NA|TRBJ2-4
TGTGCCAGCAGCTTTCCGGGAGCCAAAAACATTCAGTACTTC
CASSFPGAKNIQYF
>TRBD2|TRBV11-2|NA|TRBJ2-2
TGTGCCAGCAGCAGAGGGGGTATAGGTAGCGGGAGAGGCGGGGAGCTGTTTTTT
CASSRGGIGSGRGGELFF
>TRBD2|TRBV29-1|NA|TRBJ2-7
TGCAGCGTTGAGGAAGGGCTAGCGGGTTTCAACGAGCAGTACTTC
CSVEEGLAGFNEQYF
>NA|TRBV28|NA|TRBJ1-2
TGTGCCAGCAGTTCCTTGACTCCCGACTATGGCTACACCTTC
CASSSLTPDYGYTF
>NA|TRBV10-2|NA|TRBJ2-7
TGCGCCAGCATGGGTGGCCCCTACGAGCAGTACTTC
CASMGGPYEQYF
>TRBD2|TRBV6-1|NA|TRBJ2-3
TGTGCCAGCAGTAGGATAGCGGGAGGGCCAGATACGCAGTATTTT
CASSRIAGGPDTQYF
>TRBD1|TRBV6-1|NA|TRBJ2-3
TGTGCCAGCAGTGAAGGCGGTAGAGGACAGGGAAGTACAGATACGCAGTATTTT
CASSEGGRGQGSTDTQYF